A single sample is the source of the 25 T cell receptor beta chains below, sequenced in a study of cytomegalovirus exposure and HLA in healthy donors. Primers: 60 Vbeta forward and 13 Jbeta reverse. Method: immunoSEQ multiplex PCR; TCRdb's copy keeps in-frame clones and lacks some. Of just under 250,000 clones detected, over 80% appear once; the ten largest clones hold 5% to 6%. Input material: PBMCs. The receptors here all came from a woman between 40 and 50 years old in good health and CMV-seropositive.

The rearrangement uses TRBV2 and TRBJ1-1; TRBD1 matches 7 bases. V lost 5 bases, J lost 0 bases, and 6 bases stayed unmatched. From germline, CDR1 is SNHLY and CDR2 FYNNEI. CDR3 size: 15 residues. In DNA, the CDR3 is TGTGCCAGCAGTCCCCGGACAGGAATGAACACTGAAGCTTTCTTT. It encodes CASSPRTGMNTEAFF.

As to this clone: An end of the junction does not agree with germline; a read error may underlie this. The chain joins TRBV2 to TRBJ2-7; D unresolved. The CDR3 is made up of 13 amino acids. Germline lookup yields CDR1 SNHLY and CDR2 FYNNEI. The DNA of the CDR3 is TGTGCCAGCAGCGAAGTGGGCCCCTACGAGCAGTACTTC. It translates to CASSEVGPYEQYF.

This clone was seen a few times. The chain links TRBV2 to TRBJ2-5; 11 bases align to TRBD1. The better agreement between TRBJ2-7 and the DNA end casts doubt on the J call. The CDR3 contains 14 residues. CDR1 is SNHLY, CDR2 FYNNEI, per germline. The CDR3 sequence: CASSRDRGVHEQYF. CDR3 coding DNA: TGTGCCAGCAGCCGGGACAGGGGGGTTCACGAGCAGTACTTC.

The rearrangement joins TRBV7-9 to TRBJ1-2; no clear D gene. From germline, CDR1 is SEHNR and CDR2 FQNEAQ (reference sequence). Between the trimmed V and J ends, which lost 8 bases and 4 bases, there was a span of 14 bases. The CDR3 is 13 amino acids. The CDR3 DNA sequence: TGTGCCAGCGCCCCCGGGTCGACCTATGGCTACACCTTC. It encodes CASAPGSTYGYTF.

The chain couples TRBV7-2 to TRBJ2-2; 10 bases align to TRBD2. Trimming removed 4 bases from V and 4 bases from J; junction bases left unmatched: 6. The CDR3 has 16 residues. Per germline, CDR1 SGHTA and CDR2 FQGNSA. CDR3 DNA: TGTGCCAGCAGCTCTACTAGCGGGGAACTCACCGGGGAGCTGTTTTTT. This gives the protein CASSSTSGELTGELFF.

The chain is built from TRBV5-3 and TRBJ1-4; 9 bases are shared with TRBD1. TRBV5-3 is an ORF, and what it does is uncertain. V shed 4 bases, J shed 3 bases, and the junction held 7 bases outside the gene matches. The CDR3 contains 16 residues. The CDR3 loop reads CARSTRDRASNEKLFF. Here the CDR3 DNA reads TGTGCCAGAAGCACTAGGGACAGGGCATCTAATGAAAAACTGTTTTTT.

The chain carries TRBV27 and TRBJ1-1, with D maybe TRBD1 (6 bases). V lost 6 bases, J lost 1 base, and 12 bases lay in between. Germline V gene sequence: CDR1 MNHEY, CDR2 SMNVEV (reference sequence). This CDR3 has 14 amino acids. CDR3 nucleotides: TGTGCCAGCAGAAGGGACACCCCGAACACTGAAGCTTTCTTT. Protein product: CASRRDTPNTEAFF.

The chain is built from TRBV4-1 and TRBJ2-7; a weak D match, TRBD1 (5 bases). Germline V CDR1 and CDR2: MGHRA, YSYEKL. The CDR3 has 15 residues. The V end was cut by 1 base, the J end by 2 bases, with 12 bases between. The CDR3 DNA follows: TGCGCCAGCAGCCAAGGAACAGGACCCACCTACGAGCAGTACTTC. Translated: CASSQGTGPTYEQYF.

V and J are TRBV6-5 and TRBJ2-7; 11 bases are a match to TRBD2. J was trimmed by 5 bases and V by 4 bases; bases with no gene match: 7. CDR1 and CDR2 from the germline V gene are MNHEY and SVGAGI. CDR3 length: 15 residues. The CDR3 loop reads CASSSTSGGRDEQYF. The CDR3 region has the DNA TGTGCCAGCAGTTCTACTAGCGGGGGCAGGGACGAGCAGTACTTC.

This clone has more than one count but fewer than ten. V is TRBV28 and J is TRBJ1-2; 9 bases map to TRBD1. V lost 7 bases, J lost 3 bases, and 6 bases stayed unmatched. The CDR3 is 14 residues long. The germline V gene has CDR1 MDHEN and CDR2 SYDVKM. CDR3 in amino acids: CASTTGGRYYGYTF. CDR3 coding DNA: TGTGCCAGCACCACAGGGGGCCGCTACTATGGCTACACCTTC.

The CDR3 loop is CASGQTSGIYNEQFF. The CDR3 coding sequence is TGTGCTAGTGGTCAGACTAGCGGGATCTACAATGAGCAGTTCTTC. The V gene is TRBV12-5, the J gene TRBJ2-1; TRBD2 matches at 11 bases. Germline lookup yields CDR1 LGHNT and CDR2 FRNRAP. V lost 5 bases and J lost 3; bases outside the gene matches: 3. The CDR3 runs 15 residues.

V usage is TRBV7-9 and J usage is TRBJ1-1, with 8 nucleotides matching TRBD1. The CDR3 extends over 13 amino acids. The germline V gene encodes CDR1 SEHNR and CDR2 FQNEAQ (reference sequence). J gave up 7 bases and V 5 bases, and 6 bases lay outside the gene matches. The DNA of the CDR3 is TGTGCCAGCAGCGAATCAGGGGGCGTTGAAGCTTTCTTT. Translated: CASSESGGVEAFF.

This clone was recorded only once. The chain recombines TRBV10-3 with TRBJ1-1, with D hard to call. In germline, CDR1 is ENHRY, CDR2 SYGVKD. The CDR3 has 15 residues. V lost 6 bases, J lost 0 bases, and 14 bases lay in between. The DNA of the CDR3 is TGTGCCATCAGACCCACCGAGGGAGTGAACACTGAAGCTTTCTTT. This encodes CAIRPTEGVNTEAFF.

The J gene is TRBJ2-1, the V gene TRBV18; perhaps TRBD1 as D (5 bases). CDR3 size: 13 residues. Between the trimmed V and J ends, which lost 3 bases and 8 bases, there was a span of 11 bases. Germline CDR1 reads KGHSH; CDR2 reads LQKENI. CDR3 nucleotides: TGTGCCAGCTCACCGTCGCAGGGCCATGAGCAGTTCTTC. Translating gives CASSPSQGHEQFF.

This sequence joins TRBV9 and TRBJ2-7; 10 bases agree with TRBD2. This CDR3 has 14 residues. Germline CDR1 and CDR2: SGDLS and YYNGEE. The V gene end was trimmed by 4 bases and the J gene end by 6 bases; junction bases not matched to a gene: 7. This chain's CDR3 is CASSPRLAGGEQYF. The CDR3 coding sequence is TGTGCCAGCAGCCCCCGACTAGCGGGCGGCGAGCAGTACTTC.

V gene TRBV7-9 combines with J gene TRBJ1-1; a possible D gene is TRBD1 (5 bases). Looked up from germline, CDR1 is SEHNR and CDR2 is FQNEAQ (reference sequence). CDR3 size: 12 residues. V lost 3 bases to trimming and J lost 6 bases, with 8 bases between them. The CDR3 loop is CASSFRGPEAFF. In nucleotides, the CDR3 is TGTGCCAGCAGCTTTAGGGGCCCTGAAGCTTTCTTT. The whole variable domain, remainder taken from reference TRBV7-9 and TRBJ1-1, is DTGVSQNPRHKITKRGQNVTFRCDPISEHNRLYWYRQTLGQGPEFLTYFQNEAQLEKSRLLSDRFSAERPKGSFSTLEIQRTEQGDSAMYLCASSFRGPEAFFGQGTRLTVV.

The chain is built from TRBV6-5 and TRBJ1-5; D unclear. Germline values: CDR1 MNHEY, CDR2 SVGAGI. V was cut by 6 bases and J by 0 bases, with 12 bases left in between. The CDR3 loop spans 15 amino acids. CDR3 DNA sequence: TGTGCCAGCAGGCCCGGAGATTATAGCAATCAGCCCCAGCATTTT. Translating gives CASRPGDYSNQPQHF.

The chain is built from TRBV25-1 and TRBJ2-1; D remains unclear. V was pared by 1 base and J by 7 bases, with 14 bases between. This CDR3 region has 15 residues. Germline V CDR1 and CDR2: MGHDK, SYGVNS. The CDR3 DNA reads TGTGCCAGCAGTGAATCAGCGAGGAGCCTTAATGAGCAGTTCTTC. It yields the protein CASSESARSLNEQFF.

With respect to this clone: At one boundary the junction diverges from the germline segment, which might be a read error. CDR3 in amino acids: CSSSPAGDTQYF. CDR3 coding DNA: TGTTCCAGCAGCCCCGCCGGGGATACGCAGTATTTT. The chain has TRBV7-9 and TRBJ2-3; the D is unclear. The CDR3 is 12 residues long. Germline V gives CDR1 SEHNR, CDR2 FQNEAQ (reference sequence).

The sample holds a few counts of this clone. The V call is TRBV4-2, the J call TRBJ1-6; unclear D gene. The V end was cut by 2 bases, the J end by 2 bases, with 10 bases between. Germline V gene sequence: CDR1 LGHNA, CDR2 YNFKEQ. The CDR3 length is 16 residues. CDR3: CASSQTPSAYNSPLHF. In nucleotides, the CDR3 is TGTGCCAGCAGCCAAACCCCTAGTGCCTATAATTCACCCCTCCACTTT.

The chain combines TRBV27 with TRBJ2-1; 7 bases align to TRBD2. The CDR3 contains 12 residues. In germline, CDR1 is MNHEY, CDR2 SMNVEV (reference sequence). V lost 2 bases and J lost 14; bases outside the gene matches: 6. Here the CDR3 reads CASSLEGRVEFF. In nucleotides, the CDR3 is TGTGCCAGCAGTTTAGAAGGGAGGGTTGAGTTCTTC.

Only one count was recorded for this clone. This rearrangement joins TRBV7-8 to TRBJ1-3, with D perhaps matching TRBD1 (6 bases). The ends were cut back, 2 bases at V and 4 bases at J, with 15 bases in the middle. Germline CDR1 reads SGHVS; CDR2 reads FQNEAQ. The CDR3 covers 16 residues. The CDR3 protein is CASSLSPTGTGNTIYF. The CDR3 DNA reads TGTGCCAGCAGCTTAAGCCCCACAGGGACCGGAAACACCATATATTTT.

This clone occurred once. The chain employs TRBV5-1 and TRBJ2-3; TRBD2 aligns across 10 bases. The CDR3 length is 18 residues. Trimming cost V 3 bases and J 5 bases; bases outside gene matches: 15. Looked up from germline, CDR1 is SGHRS and CDR2 is YFSETQ. This CDR3 reads CASSWRTAVAGGLDTQYF. CDR3 DNA: TGCGCCAGCAGCTGGAGGACAGCGGTAGCGGGAGGTTTAGATACGCAGTATTTT.

The V and J genes are TRBV19 and TRBJ2-5, with D possibly being TRBD1 (7 bases). The ends were cut back, 4 bases at V and 2 bases at J, with 17 bases in the middle. CDR1 and CDR2 (germline): LNHDA, SQIVND (reference sequence). There are 16 residues in the CDR3. The CDR3 loop reads CASSTNLQGRQETQYF. CDR3 sequence (DNA): TGTGCCAGTAGTACCAATCTACAGGGGAGGCAAGAGACCCAGTACTTC.

On this clone: This likely comes from a read error, as the CDR3 has no conserved phenylalanine or tryptophan at its end. The chain joins TRBV9 to TRBJ1-2; possible D gene TRBD1, 6 bases. The germline V and J ends were trimmed by 3 bases and 5 bases, with 14 bases remaining between them. From germline, CDR1 is SGDLS and CDR2 YYNGEE. This CDR3 is built from 14 residues. The CDR3 is CASSETRGEYGYTL. CDR3 sequence (DNA): TGTGCCAGCAGCGAAACCAGGGGCGAGTATGGCTACACCCTC.